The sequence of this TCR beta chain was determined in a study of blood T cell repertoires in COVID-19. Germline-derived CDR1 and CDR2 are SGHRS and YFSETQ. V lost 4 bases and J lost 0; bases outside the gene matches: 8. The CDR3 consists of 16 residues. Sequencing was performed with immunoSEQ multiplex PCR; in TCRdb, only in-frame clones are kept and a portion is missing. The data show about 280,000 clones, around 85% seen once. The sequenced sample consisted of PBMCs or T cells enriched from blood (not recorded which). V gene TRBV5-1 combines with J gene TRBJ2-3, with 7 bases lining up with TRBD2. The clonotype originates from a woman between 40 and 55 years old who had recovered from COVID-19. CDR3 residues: CASSMPLAASTDTQYF. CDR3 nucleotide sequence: TGCGCCAGCAGCATGCCCCTAGCGGCTAGCACAGATACGCAGTATTTT. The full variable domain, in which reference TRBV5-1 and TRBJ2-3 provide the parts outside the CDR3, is KAGVTQTPRYLIKTRGQQVTLSCSPISGHRSVSWYQQTPGQGLQFLFEYFSETQRNKGNFPGRFSGRQFSNSRSEMNVSTLELGDSALYLCASSMPLAASTDTQYFGPGTRLTVL.